Below are 28 T cell receptor beta chains sequenced from a single sample in a study of OX40 agonist ivuxolimab in advanced cancers. Some clones are missing from TCRdb's copy, which holds only in-frame ones; the method was immunoSEQ multiplex PCR. The table shows tens of thousands of clones, with 65% to 90% occurring only once. The input for sequencing was CD4+ or CD8+ T cells sorted from blood, taken in a trial of the OX40 agonist ivuxolimab. These TCRs come from an adult with an advanced solid tumor such as melanoma, head and neck, liver or kidney cancer.

The chain couples TRBV30 to TRBJ2-2, with 9 nucleotides matching TRBD2. V lost 7 bases to trimming and J lost 8 bases; unmatched junction nucleotides: 17. Germline-derived CDR1 and CDR2 are GTSNPN and SVGIG (reference sequence). The CDR3 loop spans 16 amino acids. The DNA for the CDR3 is TGTGCCTCTCCAGGGCTAGCGGGATTGACATGGGGGGAGCTGTTTTTT. This encodes CASPGLAGLTWGELFF.

This chain links TRBV12-5 with TRBJ1-6; D is undetermined. V lost 4 bases, J lost 0 bases, and 10 bases lay in between. This CDR3 is 16 amino acids long. The germline gives CDR1 LGHNT, CDR2 FRNRAP. The CDR3 DNA reads as TGTGCTAGTGGTTATACACCGAGCTCCTATAATTCACCCCTCCACTTT. Its protein is CASGYTPSSYNSPLHF.

The chain links TRBV6-1 to TRBJ2-3; TRBD1 agrees at 11 bases. CDR1 is MNHNS, CDR2 SASEGT, per germline. This CDR3 region has 13 residues. Germline trimming cut 7 bases from V and 4 bases from J; bases unmatched to any gene: 1. CDR3 loop: CASMGQGADTQYF. CDR3 in DNA: TGTGCCAGCATGGGACAGGGGGCAGATACGCAGTATTTT.

The CDR3 here is CASQNGGQGFSGNTIYF. The CDR3 nucleotides read TGTGCCAGCCAGAATGGGGGACAGGGCTTCTCTGGAAACACCATATATTTT. The rearrangement links TRBV28 to TRBJ1-3; TRBD1 matches 9 bases. Germline V CDR1 and CDR2: MDHEN, SYDVKM. The V gene end was trimmed by 8 bases and the J gene end by 0 bases; junction bases not matched to a gene: 11. This CDR3 is built from 17 residues.

The chain recombines TRBV6-6 with TRBJ2-3; 9 nucleotides agree with TRBD2. CDR3 length: 16 residues. Trimming took 2 bases from V and 4 from J; bases not matched to a gene: 7. Germline V gene sequence: CDR1 MNHNY, CDR2 SVGAGI (reference sequence). CDR3 protein: CASSYGAGGRADTQYF. CDR3 in DNA: TGTGCCAGCAGTTACGGGGCGGGGGGGCGTGCAGATACGCAGTATTTT.

The chain joins TRBV7-6 to TRBJ2-5; 8 bases are a match to TRBD1. Germline CDR1 is SGHVS and CDR2 is FNYEAQ. Trimming cost V 1 base and J 2 bases; bases outside gene matches: 0. This CDR3 contains 14 residues. CDR3 loop: CASSLDRGQETQYF. The CDR3 DNA follows: TGTGCCAGCAGCTTAGACAGGGGGCAAGAGACCCAGTACTTC.

The V and J genes are TRBV5-1 and TRBJ2-7; D unclear. Germline V gene lookup returns CDR1 SGHRS and CDR2 YFSETQ. The CDR3 sequence is 15 residues long. V was trimmed by 4 bases and J by 3 bases, leaving 17 bases between them. The CDR3 sequence is CASSLLGGSVYEQYF. The CDR3 nucleotides are TGCGCCAGCAGCCTGTTAGGTGGCTCCGTCTACGAGCAGTACTTC.

The chain links TRBV30 to TRBJ1-1, with no clear D. The CDR3 contains 15 residues. CDR1 GTSNPN and CDR2 SVGIG come from the germline V gene (reference sequence). Trimming removed 0 bases at V and 0 bases at J, with 11 bases between. CDR3 DNA: TGTGCCTGGAGTGTACTAGTGCGGTTGAACACTGAAGCTTTCTTT. Its translation is CAWSVLVRLNTEAFF. The full variable domain, rest sourced from reference TRBV30 and TRBJ1-1, is SQTIHQWPATLVQPVGSPLSLECTVEGTSNPNLYWYRQAAGRGLQLLFYSVGIGQISSEVPQNLSASRPQDRQFILSSKKLLLSDSGFYLCAWSVLVRLNTEAFFGQGTRLTVV.

In its sample, this clone was seen once. The chain couples TRBV7-9 to TRBJ2-3; D may correspond to TRBD1 or TRBD2 (6 bases each). Germline V gives CDR1 SEHNR, CDR2 FQNEAQ (reference sequence). The ends were cut back, 5 bases at V and 6 bases at J, with 24 bases in the middle. There are 17 residues in the CDR3. This CDR3 is CASSLRGTFDHTDTQYF. For the CDR3, the DNA is TGTGCCAGCAGCCTAAGGGGGACTTTCGACCACACGGATACGCAGTATTTT.

The V call is TRBV6-4, the J call TRBJ1-1; the D gene is possibly TRBD1 (5 bases). CDR1 and CDR2 (germline): MRHNA, SNTAGT. Between the trimmed V and J ends, which lost 5 bases and 7 bases, there was a span of 11 bases. The CDR3 contains 12 residues. CDR3 in DNA: TGTGCCAGCAGTACCGGGGACGGTGAAGCTTTCTTT. It yields the protein CASSTGDGEAFF.

This chain links TRBV9 with TRBJ2-7; D may correspond to TRBD1 or TRBD2 (5 bases each). CDR3 size: 15 residues. Germline CDR1 and CDR2: SGDLS and YYNGEE. The V end was cut by 3 bases, the J end by 0 bases, with 13 bases between. CDR3 DNA: TGTGCCAGCAGCGAGGGACCCGTCCCCTCCTACGAGCAGTACTTC. Protein product: CASSEGPVPSYEQYF. The whole variable domain, remainder taken from reference TRBV9 and TRBJ2-7, is DSGVTQTPKHLITATGQRVTLRCSPRSGDLSVYWYQQSLDQGLQFLIQYYNGEERAKGNILERFSAQQFPDLHSELNLSSLELGDSALYFCASSEGPVPSYEQYFGPGTRLTVT.

This clone was observed a single time. The chain joins TRBV6-1 to TRBJ2-5; unclear D gene. This CDR3 comprises 12 residues. V shed 6 bases and J shed 0 bases, with 5 bases lying between them. Germline CDR1 MNHNS, CDR2 SASEGT. CDR3 amino acids: CASSEYQETQYF. CDR3 coding DNA: TGTGCCAGCAGCGAGTACCAAGAGACCCAGTACTTC.

The rearrangement links TRBV5-4 to TRBJ2-7; a possible D gene is TRBD1 (6 bases). The CDR3 extends over 15 amino acids. Germline V CDR1 and CDR2: SGHNT, YYREEE (reference sequence). V was trimmed by 3 bases and J by 3 bases, leaving 16 bases between them. CDR3 region: CASSSAGDGFYEQYF. DNA of the CDR3: TGTGCCAGCAGCTCAGCAGGGGACGGTTTCTACGAGCAGTACTTC.

The J gene is TRBJ1-5, the V gene TRBV4-2; D possibly corresponds to TRBD1 (5 bases). Trimming took off 2 bases at V and 12 bases at J, with 14 bases between the two ends. The CDR3 has 13 amino acids. The germline V gene encodes CDR1 LGHNA and CDR2 YNFKEQ. In nucleotides, the CDR3 is TGTGCCAGCAGCCAAAGTCCGGGGACCAACCAGCATTTT. Translated, it gives CASSQSPGTNQHF.

The chain has TRBV19 and TRBJ1-1; 7 bases are shared with TRBD1. This CDR3 is built from 15 residues. V shed 3 bases and J 5 bases; nucleotides not matched to a gene: 9. Per germline, CDR1 LNHDA and CDR2 SQIVND (reference sequence). In DNA, the CDR3 is TGTGCCAGTAGTATGGAGGAGGGGGCTAGGACTGAAGCTTTCTTT. The encoded protein is CASSMEEGARTEAFF.

V usage is TRBV6-6 and J usage is TRBJ2-7; TRBD2 aligns across 8 bases. The CDR3 runs to 15 residues. Trimming cost V 6 bases and J 3 bases; bases outside gene matches: 10. Germline V gene sequence: CDR1 MNHNY, CDR2 SVGAGI (reference sequence). CDR3 protein: CASSLPRGGLYEQYF. In nucleotides, the CDR3 is TGTGCCAGCAGCCTACCCCGGGGGGGTCTCTACGAGCAGTACTTC.

The chain employs TRBV7-2 and TRBJ1-1; the D is unclear. This CDR3 region has 13 residues. Per the germline V gene, CDR1 is SGHTA and CDR2 is FQGNSA. The V end lost 0 bases, the J end lost 4 bases, and 6 bases lay between the germline ends. The CDR3 sequence is CASSLAAGTEAFF. As DNA, the CDR3 is TGTGCCAGCAGCTTAGCCGCTGGCACTGAAGCTTTCTTT.

This clone was counted once. The chain couples TRBV5-1 to TRBJ2-7, with D unresolved. V shed 0 bases and J shed 7 bases, with 8 bases lying between them. This CDR3 has 12 residues. Germline V gene data show CDR1 as SGHRS and CDR2 as YFSETQ. CDR3: CASSLERYEQYF. The CDR3 nucleotides read TGCGCCAGCAGCTTGGAACGCTATGAGCAGTACTTC.

This clone occurred a few times. The genes are TRBV2 and TRBJ1-2, with a possible D match to TRBD1 (6 bases). Germline assignment: CDR1 SNHLY and CDR2 FYNNEI. The CDR3 extends over 13 amino acids. V was pared by 6 bases and J by 3 bases, with 11 bases between. This CDR3 is CASRYRQDYGYTF. CDR3 in DNA: TGTGCCAGCAGGTATAGACAGGACTATGGCTACACCTTC.

The chain is built from TRBV6-6 and TRBJ1-1; D gene uncertain. V dropped 2 bases and J dropped 1 base, with 2 bases sitting between them. There are 12 residues in the CDR3. CDR1 and CDR2 (germline): MNHNY, SVGAGI (reference sequence). CDR3 sequence (DNA): TGTGCCAGCAGTTACGAGAACACTGAAGCTTTCTTT. Translating it yields CASSYENTEAFF.

The chain carries TRBV18 and TRBJ2-3; TRBD1 matches at 8 bases. The V gene's germline CDR1 is KGHSH and CDR2 LQKENI. CDR3 size: 15 residues. With V trimmed by 3 bases and J by 1 base, 3 bases remained unmatched. In nucleotides, the CDR3 is TGTGCCAGCTCACCCAAACAGGGGGGCACAGATACGCAGTATTTT. Its translation: CASSPKQGGTDTQYF. Based on the CDR3 plus reference TRBV18 and TRBJ2-3, the full variable domain is NAGVMQNPRHLVRRRGQEARLRCSPMKGHSHVYWYRQLPEEGLKFMVYLQKENIIDESGMPKERFSAEFPKEGPSILRIQQVVRGDSAAYFCASSPKQGGTDTQYFGPGTRLTVL.

V is TRBV18 and J is TRBJ1-2, with D possibly being TRBD1 (5 bases). Trimming shortened V by 3 bases and J by 8 bases, and 19 bases separated the two germline ends. CDR1 is KGHSH and CDR2 is LQKENI in the germline V gene. The CDR3 runs to 15 residues. The CDR3 DNA sequence: TGTGCCAGCTCACCGAGTTTGGGGCTGGGCGACGGCTACACCTTC. Translating it yields CASSPSLGLGDGYTF.

This clone was detected only a few times. This chain connects TRBV5-1 to TRBJ2-3; D perhaps matches TRBD2 (6 bases). Germline V gene data show CDR1 as SGHRS and CDR2 as YFSETQ. CDR3 length: 16 amino acids. Deletions cut 3 bases from V and 0 bases from J, with 14 bases between. The CDR3 coding sequence is TGCGCCAGCAGCTCGAGGGACTCAAGAAGCACAGATACGCAGTATTTT. This translates into CASSSRDSRSTDTQYF.

The V call is TRBV5-1, the J call TRBJ2-5, with D perhaps being TRBD1 or TRBD2 (5 bases each). The CDR3 runs 16 residues. The germline gives CDR1 SGHRS, CDR2 YFSETQ. With 4 bases removed from V and 5 bases from J, the gap between germline ends came to 21 bases. The CDR3 sequence: CASSRPGTDLWETQYF. The CDR3, as DNA: TGCGCCAGCAGCCGCCCTGGGACGGACCTTTGGGAGACCCAGTACTTC.

In its sample, this clone was seen once. V gene TRBV5-1 combines with J gene TRBJ1-1; the D is unclear. V lost 4 bases and J 0 bases, leaving 10 bases between the germline ends. CDR1 is SGHRS and CDR2 is YFSETQ in the germline V gene. This CDR3 has 14 amino acids. The CDR3 nucleotides read TGCGCCAGCAGCCTACGCACGATGAACACTGAAGCTTTCTTT. It codes for CASSLRTMNTEAFF.

This chain links TRBV7-2 with TRBJ1-6; D is uncertain. CDR3 length: 13 residues. The V end lost 4 bases, the J end lost 8 bases, and 9 bases lay between the germline ends. Germline V gene sequence: CDR1 SGHTA, CDR2 FQGNSA. The CDR3 region is CASSYFGDSPLHF. CDR3 DNA sequence: TGTGCCAGCAGCTACTTCGGGGATTCACCCCTCCACTTT.

The chain combines TRBV5-6 with TRBJ1-2; 9 nucleotides line up with TRBD1. The CDR3 consists of 15 residues. Germline lookup yields CDR1 SGHDT and CDR2 YYEEEE. V lost 3 bases and J lost 4; bases outside the gene matches: 7. Here the CDR3 reads CASSSGTGYRYGYTF. Written as DNA, the CDR3 is TGTGCCAGCAGCTCCGGGACAGGGTATCGCTATGGCTACACCTTC.

This sequence joins TRBV6-5 and TRBJ2-7, with D maybe TRBD1 (6 bases). CDR1 and CDR2 (germline): MNHEY, SVGAGI. Trimming pared 2 bases from V and 6 bases from J, leaving 11 bases between. CDR3 length equals 13 residues. The CDR3 is CASSYARGVEQYF. DNA of the CDR3: TGTGCCAGCAGTTACGCCAGGGGAGTCGAGCAGTACTTC.